This TCR beta chain was sequenced for a study of blood T cell repertoires in COVID-19. The wider study: PBMCs, B-cell-depleted T cells, or T cells were the source of the cDNA or gDNA that made up the material.

V was clipped by 3 bases and J by 0 bases; unmatched bases: 7. Per the germline V gene, CDR1 is GTSNPN and CDR2 is SVGIG (reference sequence). The CDR3 length is 15 residues. The authors' processing: Estimated nucleated cell counts came from reference gene primer amplification. TCRdb's copy holds only in-frame clones and misses some; the assay was immunoSEQ multiplex PCR. V, J and clone size derive from that table, while D and trimming were established from the DNA sequence. The sample carries some 70,000 clones, just over 85% recorded once. The chain combines TRBV30 with TRBJ1-1, with 7 positions matching TRBD1. This receptor was obtained from a woman aged 55-70 years with COVID-19, enrolled during active disease. The sequencing sample was made of peripheral blood. CDR3 DNA sequence: TGTGCCTGGAGCCGACTTACAGGGGTGAACACTGAAGCTTTCTTT. Encoded protein: CAWSRLTGVNTEAFF.